The sample holds a few counts of the clone carrying this TCR beta chain. This specimen includes other DNA sequences encoding the same CDR3. This entry comes from a study of shared clonotypes between healthy human individuals. Naive CD4+ cells were CD45RA-selected; the remaining cells were memory. Several immunoSEQ 96-well plates shared each subset's DNA, each plate a replicate. Data came from immunoSEQ multiplex PCR; TCRdb stores just in-frame clones and leaves some out. The table lists 2 million to 2.5 million clones, about 94% of them singletons. Germline V gene data show CDR1 as GTSNPN and CDR2 as SVGIG (reference sequence). The ends were cut back, 3 bases at V and 3 bases at J, with 6 bases in the middle. This CDR3 has 12 residues.

The rearrangement uses TRBV30 and TRBJ1-5; D remains unclear. Sample: naive CD4+ T cells sorted from blood. Subset described: CD45RA+ positively selected. The receptor comes from a man younger than 35 in good health. This chain's CDR3 is CAWRHLNQPQHF. CDR3 sequence (DNA): TGTGCCTGGAGACACCTCAATCAGCCCCAGCATTTT.